Included here is one TCR beta chain sequence, with context. One entry per CDR3 protein results from TCRdb running MiXCR on the RT-PCR reads. The sample contains a few hundred thousand distinct CDR3 sequences, approximately 11% of which appear only once. The sample originates from a study of response to subunit inactivated influenza vaccine. Germline loops: CDR1 SGHDT, CDR2 YYEEEE. V was pared by 0 bases and J by 5 bases, with 8 bases between. CDR3 size: 13 residues. The same data also went into a second study, on T cells expressing NK-cell markers. Turning to that study: Production of TCR beta cDNA relied on 5'RACE template switching with UMIs.

The chain employs TRBV5-6 and TRBJ2-5; D is uncertain. The TCR comes from a man aged 45-65 years who received an inactivated influenza vaccine. The sequences come from PBMCs from blood, collected on the day of vaccination. The CDR3 sequence is CASSLERTETQYF. CDR3 DNA: TGTGCCAGCAGCTTGGAAAGGACGGAGACCCAGTACTTC.